This T cell receptor beta chain was observed in a study of T cells expressing NK-cell markers. Study as a whole: Sorted T-cell subsets CD3+CD56+NKG2C+, CD3+CD56+NKG2C- and CD3+CD56-NKG2C+ were TCR beta-sequenced. Out of eight donors sequenced, seven tested HCMV-seropositive and the remaining one seronegative. Whole-study results and caveats: The contribution of dominant NKG2C+ clonotypes to CD8+ T cells in a handful of donors was about 1.0-7.0%.

The CDR3 is made up of 14 amino acids. CDR1 and CDR2 from the germline V gene are SNHLY and FYNNEI. For this clonotype: Antigen unknown.

The authors made TCR beta cDNA libraries by 5'RACE template switching. This switching added a universal primer site and UMIs. Reanalyzing the 5' RACE reads, TCRdb keeps one entry per CDR3 protein, without DNA. Reported are tens of thousands of distinct CDR3 sequences; the ten largest clones contain approximately 60%. The rearrangement uses TRBV2 and TRBJ1-5; checking the TCRdb D call of TRBD1 is not possible without DNA. The clonotype was recovered from a woman between 18 and 70 years old in good health. Sequences were obtained from blood T cells: a sorted CD56 or NKG2C T cell subset, CD4+ or CD8+ T cells, or bulk PBMC T cells (not recorded which). CDR3 loop: CASGQGASNQPQHF.